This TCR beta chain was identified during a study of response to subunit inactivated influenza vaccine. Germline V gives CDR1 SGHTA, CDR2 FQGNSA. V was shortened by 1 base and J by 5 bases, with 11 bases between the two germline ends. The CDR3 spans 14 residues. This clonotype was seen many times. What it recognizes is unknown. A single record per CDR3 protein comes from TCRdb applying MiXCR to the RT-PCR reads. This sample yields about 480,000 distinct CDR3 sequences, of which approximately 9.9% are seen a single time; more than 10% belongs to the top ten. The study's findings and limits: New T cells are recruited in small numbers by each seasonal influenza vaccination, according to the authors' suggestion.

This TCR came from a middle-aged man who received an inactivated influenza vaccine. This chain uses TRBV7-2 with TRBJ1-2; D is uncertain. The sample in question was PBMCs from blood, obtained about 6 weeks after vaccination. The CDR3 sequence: CASSLGGGIYGYTF. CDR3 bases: TGTGCCAGCAGCTTAGGTGGCGGGATATATGGCTACACCTTC.